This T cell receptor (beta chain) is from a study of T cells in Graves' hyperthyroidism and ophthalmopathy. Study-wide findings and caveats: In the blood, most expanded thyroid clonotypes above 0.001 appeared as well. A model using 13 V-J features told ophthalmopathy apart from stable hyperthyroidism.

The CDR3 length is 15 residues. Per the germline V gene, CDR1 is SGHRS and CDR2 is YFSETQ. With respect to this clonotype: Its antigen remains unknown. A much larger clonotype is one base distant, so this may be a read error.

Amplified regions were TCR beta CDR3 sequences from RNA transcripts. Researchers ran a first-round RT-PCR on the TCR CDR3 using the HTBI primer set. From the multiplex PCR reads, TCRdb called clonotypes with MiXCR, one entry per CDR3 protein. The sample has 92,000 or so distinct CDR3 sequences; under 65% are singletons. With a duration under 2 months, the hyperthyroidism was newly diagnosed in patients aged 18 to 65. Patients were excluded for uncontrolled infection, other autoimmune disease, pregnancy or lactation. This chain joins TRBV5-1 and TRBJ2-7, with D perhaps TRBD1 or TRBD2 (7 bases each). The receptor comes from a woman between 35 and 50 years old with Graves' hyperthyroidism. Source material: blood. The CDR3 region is CASGRGGDRIYEQYF. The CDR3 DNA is TGTGCCAGCGGCAGAGGGGGGGACAGAATCTACGAGCAGTACTTC.